These T cell receptor beta chains were read from a single sample in a study of blood T cell repertoires in COVID-19. The repertoire was sequenced with immunoSEQ multiplex PCR; TCRdb's copy has only in-frame clones and lacks some. The repertoire has approximately 54,000 clones, 85% to 95% of them found once; the top ten carry 3.9%. The specimen sequenced was peripheral blood. These receptors all come from a man over 45 with acute or convalescent COVID-19. The conserved cysteine and the conserved F or W are not part of the CDR3 here. The order of the fields is V gene, CDR3 length, D gene, J gene, CDR3 protein. The D gene is left open where the match is weak.

TRBV5-8	15	.	TRBJ1-1	ASSFTQGYYRNTEAF
TRBV6-5	12	TRBD1	TRBJ2-7	ASSYGQGGYEQY
TRBV11-2	14	TRBD1	TRBJ2-4	ASSSRQGLAKNIQY
TRBV7-2	12	TRBD2	TRBJ2-7	ASSPEGLAGEQY
TRBV7-2	14	TRBD1	TRBJ1-5	ASSQGTGRRDQPQH
TRBV3-1/TRBV3-2	13	.	TRBJ1-2	ASSPTKQGTYGYT
TRBV19	13	.	TRBJ2-1	ASSIFDRQDNEQF
TRBV28	13	TRBD1	TRBJ2-5	ASSFLTGGMETQY
TRBV5-5	13	TRBD1	TRBJ1-2	ASSLTRGGNYGYT
TRBV11-2	12	.	TRBJ2-7	ASSLLRGTYEQY
TRBV7-8	15	.	TRBJ1-2	ASSQTRGGWFDYGYT
TRBV7-2	13	TRBD2	TRBJ2-7	ASSLGPLAGEEQY
TRBV11-3	12	TRBD1	TRBJ1-2	ASSFQGGRYGYT
TRBV4-3	14	TRBD2	TRBJ2-7	ASSQDRIAGVHEQY
TRBV4-1	12	.	TRBJ2-3	ASSPGGSTDTQY